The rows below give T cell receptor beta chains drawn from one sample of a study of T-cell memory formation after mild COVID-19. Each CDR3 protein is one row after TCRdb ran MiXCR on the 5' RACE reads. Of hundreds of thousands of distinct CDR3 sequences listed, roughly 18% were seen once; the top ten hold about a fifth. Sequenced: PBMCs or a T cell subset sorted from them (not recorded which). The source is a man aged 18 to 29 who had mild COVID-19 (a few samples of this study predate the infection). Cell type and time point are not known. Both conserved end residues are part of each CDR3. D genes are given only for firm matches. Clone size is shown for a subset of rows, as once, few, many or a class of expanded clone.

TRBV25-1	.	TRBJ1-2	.	CASSEWSAFGGYTF	TGTGCCAGCAGTGAATGGTCGGCCTTTGGTGGCTACACCTTC
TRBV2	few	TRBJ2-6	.	CASRALRETGSGANVLTF	TGTGCCAGCAGGGCCCTCCGGGAGACAGGATCTGGGGCCAACGTCCTGACTTTC
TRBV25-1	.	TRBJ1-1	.	CASSDSSLPLARGNTEAFF	TGTGCCAGCAGTGATTCAAGCCTCCCTCTTGCTCGGGGGAACACTGAAGCTTTCTTT
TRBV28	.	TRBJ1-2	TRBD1	CASRQGAGGYTF	TGTGCCAGCAGGCAGGGGGCCGGTGGCTACACCTTC
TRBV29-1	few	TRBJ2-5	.	CSVEPGLTQETQYF	TGCAGCGTTGAGCCGGGACTTACCCAAGAGACCCAGTACTTC
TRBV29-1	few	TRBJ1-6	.	CSVDTGSTLHF	TGCAGCGTCGACACCGGGTCAACCCTCCACTTT
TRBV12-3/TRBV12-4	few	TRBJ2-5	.	CASSPRDKQETQYF	TGTGCCAGCAGTCCTCGGGACAAACAAGAGACCCAGTACTTC
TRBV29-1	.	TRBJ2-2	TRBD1	CSVPHRGTGELFF	TGCAGCGTCCCACACAGGGGTACCGGGGAGCTGTTTTTT
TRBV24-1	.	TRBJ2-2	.	CATSDVSYLNTGELFF	TGTGCCACCAGTGACGTCTCTTATCTCAACACCGGGGAGCTGTTTTTT
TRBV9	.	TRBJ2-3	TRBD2	CASSKGAGRTDTQYF	TGTGCCAGCAGCAAAGGAGCGGGGCGCACAGATACGCAGTATTTT
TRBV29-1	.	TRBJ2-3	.	CSVGFAEGADTQYF	TGCAGCGTTGGTTTTGCCGAAGGAGCAGATACGCAGTATTTT
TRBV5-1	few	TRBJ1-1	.	CASRGTERTEAFF	TGCGCCAGCAGAGGGACGGAGAGAACTGAAGCTTTCTTT
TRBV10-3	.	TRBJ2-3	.	CAISESWGSMVSTDTQYF	TGTGCCATCAGTGAGTCGTGGGGGAGCATGGTGAGCACAGATACGCAGTATTTT
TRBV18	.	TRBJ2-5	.	CASSQAYQETQYF	TGTGCCAGCTCACAGGCGTACCAAGAGACCCAGTACTTC
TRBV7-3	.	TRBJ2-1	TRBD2	CASSLLAGGEVTLGNEQFF	TGTGCCAGCAGCTTACTAGCGGGGGGCGAGGTTACATTGGGGAATGAGCAGTTCTTC
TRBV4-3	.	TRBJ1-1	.	CASSQVPGFGAFF	TGCGCCAGCAGCCAAGTCCCGGGCTTCGGGGCTTTCTTT
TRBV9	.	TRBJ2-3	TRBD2	CASSVIAGGSTDTQYF	TGTGCCAGCAGCGTGATAGCGGGGGGGAGCACAGATACGCAGTATTTT
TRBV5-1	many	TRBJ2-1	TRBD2	CASSPTGTSGHNEQFF	TGCGCCAGCAGTCCGACCGGGACTAGCGGGCACAATGAGCAGTTCTTC
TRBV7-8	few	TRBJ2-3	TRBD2	CASRNLAGGSLTDTQYF	TGTGCCAGCAGAAATCTAGCGGGGGGATCCCTCACAGATACGCAGTATTTT
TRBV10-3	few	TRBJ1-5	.	CASCTDSGNQPQHF	TGTGCCAGCTGCACGGACAGTGGCAATCAGCCCCAGCATTTT
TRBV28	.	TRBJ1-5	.	CASSGAISYSNQPQHF	TGTGCCAGCAGTGGGGCGATTTCCTATAGCAATCAGCCCCAGCATTTT
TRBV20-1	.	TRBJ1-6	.	CSARGSGVLSSYNSPLHF	TGCAGTGCTAGAGGGTCGGGAGTTTTGAGCTCCTATAATTCACCCCTCCACTTT
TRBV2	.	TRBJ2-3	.	CASSEGKIHTDTQYF	TGTGCCAGCAGTGAAGGAAAAATACACACAGATACGCAGTATTTT
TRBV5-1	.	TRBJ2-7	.	CASSLRSGDHEQYF	TGCGCCAGCAGCCTCCGGAGTGGGGACCACGAGCAGTACTTC
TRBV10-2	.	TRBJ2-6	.	CASSLSEANVLTF	TGCGCCAGCAGTCTGTCTGAGGCCAACGTCCTGACTTTC
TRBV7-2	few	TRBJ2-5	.	CASSIPIGVEETQYF	TGTGCCAGCAGCATCCCTATTGGTGTAGAAGAGACCCAGTACTTC
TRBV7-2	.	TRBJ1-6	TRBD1	CASSLLLRQGDSPLHF	TGTGCCAGCAGCCTACTCTTGAGACAGGGAGATTCACCCCTCCACTTT
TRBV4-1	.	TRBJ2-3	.	CASSQVPGPTDTQYF	TGCGCCAGCAGCCAAGTTCCAGGGCCCACAGATACGCAGTATTTT
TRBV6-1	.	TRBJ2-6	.	CANSGTKNSGANVLTF	TGTGCCAACTCCGGGACAAAAAACTCTGGGGCCAACGTCCTGACTTTC
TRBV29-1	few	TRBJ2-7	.	CSVGASLSYEQYF	TGCAGCGTTGGAGCCTCTCTCTCCTACGAGCAGTACTTC
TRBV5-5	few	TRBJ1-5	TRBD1	CASRGTGENQPQHF	TGTGCCAGCAGAGGAACAGGGGAGAATCAGCCCCAGCATTTT
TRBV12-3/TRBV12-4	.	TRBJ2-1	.	CASSLLSSNEQFF	TGTGCCAGCAGTTTACTTAGTAGCAATGAGCAGTTCTTC
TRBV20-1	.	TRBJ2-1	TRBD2	CSANRDYWDEQFF	TGCAGTGCGAACCGGGACTACTGGGATGAGCAGTTCTTC
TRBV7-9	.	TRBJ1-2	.	CASRADVYGYTF	TGTGCCAGCAGGGCCGATGTCTATGGCTACACCTTC
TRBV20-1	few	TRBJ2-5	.	CSASNSETQYF	TGCAGTGCTAGTAATTCCGAGACCCAGTACTTC
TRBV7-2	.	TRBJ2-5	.	CASSQPLGTQYF	TGTGCCAGCAGCCAACCCCTGGGGACCCAGTACTTC
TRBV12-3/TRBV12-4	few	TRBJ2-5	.	CAIARPGYQETQYF	TGTGCCATAGCTAGGCCGGGGTACCAAGAGACCCAGTACTTC
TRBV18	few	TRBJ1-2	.	CASSPGTRESYGYTF	TGTGCCAGCTCACCAGGGACACGGGAGTCCTATGGCTACACCTTC
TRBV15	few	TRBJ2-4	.	CATSGQRGNIQYF	TGTGCCACCAGCGGGCAGAGGGGGAACATTCAGTACTTC
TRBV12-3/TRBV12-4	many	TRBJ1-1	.	CASIHPRVNTEAFF	TGTGCCAGCATCCACCCGAGGGTGAACACTGAAGCTTTCTTT
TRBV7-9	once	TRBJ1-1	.	CASSPWSEAFF	TGTGCCAGCAGCCCTTGGTCGGAAGCTTTCTTT
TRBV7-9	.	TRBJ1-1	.	CASSLPGAREAFF	TGTGCCAGCAGCCTACCAGGGGCGCGTGAAGCTTTCTTT
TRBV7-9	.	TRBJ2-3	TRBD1	CASSGRQGRFPDTQYF	TGTGCCAGCAGCGGGCGACAGGGAAGGTTCCCAGATACGCAGTATTTT
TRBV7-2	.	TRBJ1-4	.	CASSSWAGEKLFF	TGTGCCAGCAGCTCATGGGCCGGGGAAAAACTGTTTTTT
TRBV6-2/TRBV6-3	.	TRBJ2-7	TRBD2	CASSYSASGGSYEQYF	TGTGCCAGCAGTTACTCAGCTAGCGGGGGGTCCTACGAGCAGTACTTC
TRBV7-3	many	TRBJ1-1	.	CASSLNVGNTEAFF	TGTGCCAGCAGCTTGAATGTGGGGAACACTGAAGCTTTCTTT
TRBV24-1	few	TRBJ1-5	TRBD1	CATSDPGQDPNQPQHF	TGTGCCACCAGTGATCCTGGACAGGACCCCAATCAGCCCCAGCATTTT
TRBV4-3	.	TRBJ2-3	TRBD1	CASSQAKQGGPSTDTQYF	TGCGCCAGCAGCCAAGCAAAACAGGGGGGCCCTAGCACAGATACGCAGTATTTT
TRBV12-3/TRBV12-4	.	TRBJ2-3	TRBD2	CASSRRIAGETQYF	TGTGCCAGCAGTAGGAGGATAGCGGGGGAGACGCAGTATTTT